This T cell receptor beta chain was identified in a study of OX40 agonist ivuxolimab in advanced cancers. Background on the study: An anti-OX40 (CD134) antibody with agonistic activity, ivuxolimab, was administered to patients. Hepatocellular carcinoma, melanoma, renal cell or head and neck cancer affected the dose-escalation patients. Antecedent anti-PD-1, anti-PD-L1 or anti-CTLA-4 therapy was permissible, with around 40% having received some.

The study's findings and limits: Dosing at 0.1 to 3.0 mg/kg was accompanied by clonal expansion of CD4+ and CD8+ blood T cells by week 6.

Repertoires were generated with immunoSEQ multiplex PCR, while TCRdb's copy carries only in-frame clones and drops some. This sample has over 90,000 clones; approximately 94% occur once, and the top ten carry about 0.18%. V lost 2 bases to trimming and J lost 0 bases, with 9 bases between them. CDR1 and CDR2 from the germline V gene are SGHTS and YDEGEE. The length of the CDR3 is 15 residues. Of note for this clone: The target antigen is unknown.

The clonotype originates from an adult with an advanced solid tumor such as melanoma, head and neck, liver or kidney cancer. This rearrangement joins TRBV5-8 to TRBJ2-1, with no clear D. This material consisted of CD4+ or CD8+ T cells sorted from blood, taken in a trial of the OX40 agonist ivuxolimab. In DNA form, the CDR3 reads TGTGCCAGCAGCTTAAGGGTGACCTCCTACAATGAGCAGTTCTTC. Residues: CASSLRVTSYNEQFF.